This TCR beta chain was profiled in a study of blood T cell repertoires in COVID-19. Across the study: Samples came from the United States, Italy and Spain, spanning acute and convalescent COVID-19.

Per the study methods: Estimated nucleated cell counts came from reference gene primer amplification. Profiling relied on immunoSEQ multiplex PCR, and the TCRdb table lists in-frame clones only, not all of them. That table supplies the V and J calls and clone size; D and trimming were determined from the DNA. The sample consists of 110,000 to 150,000 clones, 75% to 90% of them appearing once. Germline lookup yields CDR1 LGHNA and CDR2 YSLEER. Germline trimming cut 1 base from V and 9 bases from J; bases unmatched to any gene: 9. CDR3 length: 17 residues. Donors in Cohort 3 who had recovered were those with two negative PCRs, healthcare professional clearance, or resolution of their symptoms.

The chain recombines TRBV4-3 with TRBJ2-1, with 13 bases lining up with TRBD2. The sample comprised PBMCs or T cells enriched from blood (not recorded which). The sequence came from a man aged 45 to 65 who had recovered from COVID-19. CDR3 region: CASSQAAGTSGTAEQFF. CDR3 nucleotides: TGCGCCAGCAGCCAAGCCGCTGGGACTAGCGGGACCGCTGAGCAGTTCTTC.